This passage covers 17 T cell receptor beta chains from one sample sequenced in a study. Each CDR3 protein gets one entry after TCRdb re-called the 5' RACE reads with MiXCR. Of roughly 30,000 distinct CDR3 sequences in the sample, about a quarter were seen once. The sorted Tregs were CD4+CD25+CD127-/low cells. The sample taken for sequencing was tumor-infiltrating Tregs sorted from the breast tumor. All receptors derive from a female donor with breast cancer.

Ten or more counts support this clonotype. The chain uses TRBV10-3 and TRBJ2-3; no firm D call. Trimming left V 3 bases short and J 4 bases short, with 5 bases between. There are 12 residues in the CDR3. CDR1 and CDR2 from the germline V gene are ENHRY and SYGVKD. This CDR3 reads CAISDIADTQYF. The CDR3 bases are TGTGCCATCAGTGATATAGCAGATACGCAGTATTTT.

This clonotype has ten or more counts. The chain recombines TRBV20-1 with TRBJ2-5, with 10 positions matching TRBD2. Trimming at V came to 3 bases and at J to 5 bases, leaving 18 bases not matched to a gene. Germline V gives CDR1 DFQATT, CDR2 SNEGSKA (reference sequence). CDR3 size: 18 residues. The CDR3 region is CSASPGLAGEGGRETQYF. CDR3 nucleotide sequence: TGCAGTGCTAGTCCAGGGCTAGCGGGAGAGGGGGGTAGGGAGACCCAGTACTTC.

This clonotype showed up just a few times. V gene TRBV18 combines with J gene TRBJ2-3, with D possibly matching TRBD1 (5 bases). The CDR3 is 15 residues long. V was trimmed by 5 bases and J by 0 bases, leaving 12 bases between them. In germline, CDR1 is KGHSH, CDR2 LQKENI. In DNA form, the CDR3 reads TGTGCCAGCTCAAGGACACTATCTAGCACAGATACGCAGTATTTT. Its protein product is CASSRTLSSTDTQYF. Full variable domain (remainder filled in from reference TRBV18 and TRBJ2-3): NAGVMQNPRHLVRRRGQEARLRCSPMKGHSHVYWYRQLPEEGLKFMVYLQKENIIDESGMPKERFSAEFPKEGPSILRIQQVVRGDSAAYFCASSRTLSSTDTQYFGPGTRLTVL.

This clonotype was recorded many times. The chain carries TRBV19 and TRBJ2-1; TRBD2 matches at 10 bases. V was pared by 4 bases and J by 9 bases, with 15 bases of the junction left unmatched. The CDR3 runs to 17 residues. CDR1 LNHDA and CDR2 SQIVND come from the germline V gene (reference sequence). CDR3 sequence reads: CASSNPPLAGEWGEQFF. In DNA, the CDR3 is TGTGCCAGTAGTAACCCCCCCCTAGCGGGAGAGTGGGGTGAGCAGTTCTTC.

Ten or more counts support this clonotype. The V gene is TRBV6-1, the J gene TRBJ2-1, with D tentatively TRBD2 (5 bases). Germline assignment: CDR1 MNHNS and CDR2 SASEGT. The CDR3 is made up of 12 amino acids. Trimming left V 7 bases short and J 4 bases short, with 8 bases between. In DNA, the CDR3 is TGTGCCAGCACTACGGGATACAATGAGCAGTTCTTC. It encodes CASTTGYNEQFF.

V and J are TRBV6-1 and TRBJ2-2; 8 positions agree with TRBD2. The CDR3 consists of 18 residues. Germline V gives CDR1 MNHNS, CDR2 SASEGT. V gave up 4 bases and J gave up 1 base; unmatched junction bases: 11. The CDR3 is CASSGPGLVERNTGELFF. The DNA for the CDR3 is TGTGCCAGCAGTGGCCCGGGACTAGTAGAAAGGAACACCGGGGAGCTGTTTTTT.

This clonotype was recorded many times. The chain links TRBV20-1 to TRBJ2-1; the D gene is possibly TRBD2 (6 bases). There are 18 residues in the CDR3. V was pared by 1 base and J by 3 bases, with 22 bases between. Germline CDR1 is DFQATT and CDR2 is SNEGSKA (reference sequence). CDR3 DNA sequence: TGCAGTGCTAGAGGTGGTGGGTCGAGGGGACTGGGCTACAATGAGCAGTTCTTC. Encoded protein: CSARGGGSRGLGYNEQFF.

The chain recombines TRBV20-1 with TRBJ2-1; 7 positions match TRBD2. Germline CDR1 reads DFQATT; CDR2 reads SNEGSKA (reference sequence). CDR3 length: 14 amino acids. V lost 6 bases to trimming and J lost 5 bases; unmatched junction nucleotides: 10. CDR3 nucleotide sequence: TGCAGTGCAAGGGACTACTCCAACGACAATGAGCAGTTCTTC. Protein sequence: CSARDYSNDNEQFF.

In this sample, this clonotype turned up many times. The rearrangement joins TRBV29-1 to TRBJ2-7; 7 bases map to TRBD1. Germline values: CDR1 SQVTM, CDR2 ANQGSEA. CDR3 length: 12 residues. The V gene end was trimmed by 6 bases and the J gene end by 5 bases; junction bases not matched to a gene: 7. The CDR3 is CSVRRQGHEQYF. CDR3 DNA: TGCAGCGTGAGGAGACAGGGCCACGAGCAGTACTTC.

The chain recombines TRBV7-9 with TRBJ1-2; no definite D call. Looked up from germline, CDR1 is SEHNR and CDR2 is FQNEAQ (reference sequence). The CDR3 contains 11 residues. The V and J ends lost 3 bases and 8 bases respectively, with 7 bases between them. The DNA for the CDR3 is TGTGCCAGCAGCTTTCTAGCGGGCTACACCTTC. It specifies CASSFLAGYTF.

This clonotype was seen many times. The rearrangement uses TRBV6-5 and TRBJ1-1; D call uncertain. The CDR3 sequence is 14 residues long. CDR1 and CDR2 from the germline V gene are MNHEY and SVGAGI. Trimming pared 8 bases from V and 5 bases from J, leaving 18 bases between. The CDR3 here is CASRMGGLGTEAFF. Here the CDR3 DNA reads TGTGCCAGCCGAATGGGAGGCCTAGGGACTGAAGCTTTCTTT.

This clonotype was detected a few times. The chain employs TRBV29-1 and TRBJ1-1, with TRBD1 matching 10 bases. Germline assignment: CDR1 SQVTM and CDR2 ANQGSEA. Losses at the gene ends were 2 bases for V and 8 bases for J; bases not matched to a gene: 8. CDR3 size: 14 residues. The CDR3, as DNA: TGCAGCGTTGAACGCCGACAGGGGGCTGGGGAAGCTTTCTTT. Translating gives CSVERRQGAGEAFF.

The rearrangement links TRBV4-1 to TRBJ2-1; 7 bases fit TRBD2. The CDR3 extends over 16 amino acids. The germline V gene has CDR1 MGHRA and CDR2 YSYEKL. With V trimmed by 1 base and J by 0 bases, 3 bases remained unmatched. The chain's CDR3 is CASSQVSGGSYNEQFF. DNA for the CDR3: TGCGCCAGCAGCCAAGTCTCGGGAGGCTCCTACAATGAGCAGTTCTTC.

The chain is built from TRBV5-1 and TRBJ2-5, with D perhaps TRBD1 (5 bases). CDR3 length: 13 amino acids. V lost 1 base to trimming and J lost 5 bases, with 9 bases between them. Germline CDR1 and CDR2: SGHRS and YFSETQ. The DNA of the CDR3 is TGCGCCAGCAGCTTGCAGGGTTGGGAGACCCAGTACTTC. Translation gives CASSLQGWETQYF.

This clonotype was recorded at least ten times. The chain combines TRBV6-6 with TRBJ1-5; TRBD1 is a possible D gene (6 bases). This CDR3 has 15 amino acids. Germline V lookup: CDR1 MNHNY, CDR2 SVGAGI (reference sequence). V was cut by 5 bases and J by 2 bases, with 13 bases left in between. CDR3 in amino acids: CASSAQGWGNQPQHF. CDR3 DNA: TGTGCCAGCAGTGCACAGGGATGGGGCAATCAGCCCCAGCATTTT.

Within the sample, this clonotype is medium-sized (0.01 to 0.1%). The chain is built from TRBV18 and TRBJ2-1, with 13 bases fitting TRBD2. J was trimmed by 6 bases and V by 10 bases; bases with no gene match: 15. This CDR3 has 17 amino acids. CDR1 is KGHSH, CDR2 LQKENI, per germline. DNA of the CDR3: TGTGCCACCTCCCGGACTAGCGGGAGTAGTACTCTCAATGAGCAGTTCTTC. It yields the protein CATSRTSGSSTLNEQFF.

This clonotype has only one observation. A much larger clone differs from this one at a single base, so this may be a read error. The rearrangement joins TRBV5-5 to TRBJ2-5; 7 nucleotides agree with TRBD1. The CDR3 contains 15 residues. CDR1 is SGHKS and CDR2 is YYEKEE in the germline V gene (reference sequence). The CDR3 sequence is CACSWTGTDQETQYF. The CDR3 DNA reads TGTGCCTGCAGCTGGACCGGGACAGATCAAGAGACCCAGTACTTC.